The present entry profiles one T cell receptor beta chain with its context. Its target is not known. The use of a sample-barcoded 5' primer and a J-beta primer mix characterized a second PCR of about 6 to 12 cycles. From the 5' RACE reads, TCRdb called clonotypes with MiXCR, one entry per CDR3 protein. Seen here are about 1.6 million distinct CDR3 sequences, 30% to 35% observed once, and the top ten hold 11%. The entry originates in a study of blood T cells in healthy people across ages. Study-wide findings and caveats: Estimates of diversity drawn from one million T cells were considered underestimates. Unsorted PBMCs ruled out conclusive naive versus antigen-experienced comparison.

The V gene end was trimmed by 5 bases and the J gene end by 5 bases; junction bases not matched to a gene: 9. This CDR3 contains 16 residues. Germline V gene sequence: CDR1 SGHKS, CDR2 YYEKEE (reference sequence). This TCR came from a woman in her 30s in good health. Sequencing input: blood. This rearrangement joins TRBV5-5 to TRBJ2-5, with 13 bases fitting TRBD2. The CDR3 DNA sequence: TGTGCCAGCAGTTCTGGGACTAGCGGGGCTTGGGAGACCCAGTACTTC. It yields the protein CASSSGTSGAWETQYF.